These 5 T cell receptor beta chains were all obtained from the same sample, sequenced in a study of blood T cell repertoires in COVID-19. Libraries were prepared by immunoSEQ multiplex PCR; TCRdb keeps only in-frame clonotypes and omits some of them. The sample shows some 200,000 clones, 87% of them seen only once. The sample consisted of PBMCs or T cells enriched from blood (not recorded which). These TCRs come from a woman aged 25 to 45 who had recovered from COVID-19.

This sequence joins TRBV3-1 (or the pseudogene TRBV3-2) and TRBJ2-7, with 10 nucleotides matching TRBD1. With V trimmed by 2 bases and J by 6 bases, 7 bases remained unmatched. CDR3 length: 15 amino acids. Germline loops: CDR1 LGHDT, CDR2 YNNKEL (reference sequence). CDR3 protein: CASSQLTGGIGEQYF. The CDR3 coding sequence is TGTGCCAGCAGCCAACTGACAGGGGGCATTGGCGAGCAGTACTTC.

This chain uses TRBV11-2 with TRBJ2-2; D ambiguous. V lost 3 bases and J lost 5, with 10 bases in between. The CDR3 spans 14 residues. The V gene's germline CDR1 is SGHAT and CDR2 FQNNGV. The CDR3, as DNA: TGTGCCAGCAGCTTTGGAACGAGGACCGGGGAGCTGTTTTTT. Protein product: CASSFGTRTGELFF. The variable domain in full, with the rest retrieved from reference TRBV11-2 and TRBJ2-2, is EAGVAQSPRYKIIEKRQSVAFWCNPISGHATLYWYQQILGQGPKLLIQFQNNGVVDDSQLPKDRFSAERLKGVDSTLKIQPAKLEDSAVYLCASSFGTRTGELFFGEGSRLTVL.

This chain joins TRBV4-1 and TRBJ1-3; the D is unclear. V was trimmed by 1 base and J by 0 bases, leaving 7 bases between them. Germline lookup yields CDR1 MGHRA and CDR2 YSYEKL. There are 15 residues in the CDR3. CDR3 coding DNA: TGCGCCAGCAGCCAAGTCGTGAGCTCTGGAAACACCATATATTTT. Amino acids: CASSQVVSSGNTIYF.

The rearrangement joins TRBV4-2 to TRBJ1-1; D is unresolved. CDR3 length: 15 amino acids. The germline V gene encodes CDR1 LGHNA and CDR2 YNFKEQ. Trimming pared 0 bases from V and 3 bases from J, leaving 11 bases between. CDR3 loop: CASSQDQRVDTEAFF. The CDR3 region has the DNA TGTGCCAGCAGCCAAGATCAGAGGGTAGACACTGAAGCTTTCTTT.

For the CDR3, the DNA is TGTGCCAGCAGCGTAAGCGGGAGTTCTTACAATGAGCAGTTCTTC. It translates to CASSVSGSSYNEQFF. The chain links TRBV9 to TRBJ2-1; 8 nucleotides align to TRBD2. In germline, CDR1 is SGDLS, CDR2 YYNGEE. The junction had 4 bases not matched to a gene; V was cut back by 1 base and J by 4 bases. The CDR3 is 15 residues long.